This T cell receptor (beta chain) was captured by sequencing in a study of T cell changes during pregnancy in multiple sclerosis. Sequenced by immunoSEQ multiplex PCR; TCRdb stores in-frame clones only, minus some. The sample carries under 100,000 clones, 85% to 95% recorded once. This clone was detected only once. V trimming: 5 bases; J trimming: 5 bases; junction bases outside the gene matches: 6. This CDR3 is built from 15 residues. CDR1 and CDR2 (germline): SGHTA, FQGTGA. Sequencing used peripheral blood, obtained in the third trimester of pregnancy. The genes are TRBV7-3 and TRBJ1-6; 7 bases fit TRBD1. This clonotype originated in a female donor with multiple sclerosis, enrolled in a pregnancy study. CDR3 in amino acids: CASSPGTADNSPLHF. The CDR3, as DNA: TGTGCCAGCAGCCCCGGGACAGCAGATAATTCACCCCTCCACTTT.